The present TCR beta chain was sequenced within a study of OX40 agonist ivuxolimab in advanced cancers. Study-level background: Ivuxolimab, which targeted the costimulatory receptor OX40 (CD134), was an agonistic, fully human IgG2 monoclonal antibody. Intravenous ivuxolimab was administered to patients every 2 weeks at six dose levels: 0.01, 0.1, 0.3, 1.5, 3 and 10 mg/kg. Among the approximately 54 dose-escalation patients, around 19 had hepatocellular carcinoma, roughly 15 melanoma, 9 renal cell carcinoma and 9 head and neck cancer. A male proportion of nearly 85% and a mean age of 60 years, ranging from roughly 23 to 79, were recorded for the dose-escalation cohort. Patients were allowed to have had prior anti-PD-1, anti-PD-L1 or anti-CTLA-4 therapy, and approximately 40% of the dose-escalation patients had been treated with checkpoint inhibitors. Partial responses occurred in three dose-escalation patients, of whom one had hepatocellular carcinoma and two had cutaneous melanoma. Peripheral TCRbeta sequencing was intended to test whether TCR sequence diversity was altered and clonal T-cell expansion was caused by ivuxolimab. The paper reports the monotherapy dose-escalation portion (N ≈ 50 patients) of the phase I ivuxolimab trial.

Patients with a history of autoimmune disease or receiving systemic immunosuppression were excluded from the trial. Peripheral blood for TCR sequencing was drawn from every dose cohort at baseline, at cycle 4 day 1 and at cycle 7 day 1. The samples were taken from a phase I, first-in-human, multicenter, open-label dose-escalation trial of ivuxolimab. Adults with locally advanced or metastatic melanoma, renal cell, hepatocellular, or head and neck squamous cell carcinoma were enrolled in the trial. Before TCR sequencing, CD4+ T cells and CD8+ T cells were sorted from peripheral blood as separate populations. Broader findings and caveats from the paper: At doses from 0.1 to 3.0 mg/kg, clonal expansion was seen in both CD4+ and CD8+ blood T cells between baseline and week 6. After ivuxolimab, CD8+ T cells had more expanded clones than CD4+ T cells on average. The antigen specificity of the clonally expanded peripheral T cells was not determined. Low levels of normalized T-cell clonal expansion were also shown by some nonresponding patients. Partial responders in the 0.1-3.0 mg/kg groups had among the lowest normalized peripheral clonal expansion, especially among CD8+ T cells.

Genomic DNA was isolated from the sorted cells so that the TCRbeta CDR3 region could be sequenced. TCRbeta CDR3 regions were sequenced using the immunoSEQ Assay. Held by TCRdb, this immuneACCESS table contains in-frame sequences only and omits some clones. Under half of the omission traces to an unresolved V gene where checked; the cause of the rest is unknown. This sample is represented by about 80,000 clones; approximately 90% of them were singletons. The leading ten clones occupy approximately 5% of the sample. In the case of this clone: The specificity of this receptor is unknown. No base quality information exists; no much larger clone differs at one position.

V loses 4 bases, J loses 6 bases, and the germline ends lie 14 bases apart. From its cysteine to its phenylalanine, the CDR3 spans 14 amino acids. CDR3 DNA only is kept here, 42 bases in frame from base 1. The germline V gene (reference sequence) sets CDR1 to SGHKS and CDR2 to YYEKEE. Specimen: CD4+ or CD8+ T cells sorted from blood, collected in a trial of the OX40 agonist ivuxolimab. The sequence was obtained from an adult with an advanced solid tumor such as melanoma, head and neck, liver or kidney cancer. This sequence uses TRBV5-5 and TRBJ1-5; a tentative D call is TRBD1 (6 bases match). The nucleotide sequence is given as TGTGCCAGCAGCCCGGTGGGGGGCGGTCAGCCCCAGCATTTT. Translation gives CASSPVGGGQPQHF.